The clone carrying this T cell receptor (beta chain) appeared a few times. This record belongs to a study of blood T cell repertoires in COVID-19. The repertoire was sequenced with immunoSEQ multiplex PCR; TCRdb's copy has only in-frame clones and lacks some. This sample has roughly 30,000 clones; roughly 86% occur once, and the top ten carry 6.5% to 10%. Per the germline V gene, CDR1 is SGHRS and CDR2 is YFSETQ. V was pared by 4 bases and J by 0 bases, with 3 bases of the junction left unmatched. The CDR3 has 14 residues. Input material: peripheral blood. The sequence came from a man aged 55 to 70 with COVID-19, enrolled during active disease. V gene TRBV5-1 combines with J gene TRBJ2-7; 8 bases line up with TRBD2. This CDR3 is CASSGSGSSYEQYF. The CDR3 bases are TGCGCCAGCAGCGGGAGCGGGAGCTCCTACGAGCAGTACTTC.